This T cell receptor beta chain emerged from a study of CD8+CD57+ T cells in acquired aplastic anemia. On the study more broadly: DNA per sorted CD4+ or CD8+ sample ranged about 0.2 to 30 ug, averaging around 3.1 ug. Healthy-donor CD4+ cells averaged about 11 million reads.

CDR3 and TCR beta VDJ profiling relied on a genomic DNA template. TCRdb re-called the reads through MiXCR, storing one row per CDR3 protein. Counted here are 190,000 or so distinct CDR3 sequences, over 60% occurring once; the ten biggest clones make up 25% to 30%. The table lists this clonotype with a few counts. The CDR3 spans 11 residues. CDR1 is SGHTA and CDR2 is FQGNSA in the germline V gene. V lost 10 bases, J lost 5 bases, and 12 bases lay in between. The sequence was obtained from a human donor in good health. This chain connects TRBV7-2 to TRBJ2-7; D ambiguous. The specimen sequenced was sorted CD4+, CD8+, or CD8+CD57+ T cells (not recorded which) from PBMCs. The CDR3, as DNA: TGTGCCATCAGTGTCGAACACGAGCAGTACTTC. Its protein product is CAISVEHEQYF.